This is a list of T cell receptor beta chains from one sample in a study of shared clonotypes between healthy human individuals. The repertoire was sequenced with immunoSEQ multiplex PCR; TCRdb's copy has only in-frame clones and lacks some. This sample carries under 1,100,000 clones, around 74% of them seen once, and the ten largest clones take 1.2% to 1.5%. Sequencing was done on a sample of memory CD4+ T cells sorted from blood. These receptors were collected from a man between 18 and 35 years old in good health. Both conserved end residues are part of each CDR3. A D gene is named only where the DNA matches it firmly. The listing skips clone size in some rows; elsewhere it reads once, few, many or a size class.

TGTGCCAGCAGTGACTTGACAACAGGGGTCGAGCAGTACTTC CASSDLTTGVEQYF many TRBJ2-7 TRBD1 TRBV2
TGCAGCGGAAACGCCCCGGGCGGGAGCCGGAATGAGCAGTTCTTC CSGNAPGGSRNEQFF NA TRBJ2-1 TRBD2 TRBV29-1
TGTGCCAGCAGCTTAGATCGGGAGAGCAGTGCGAACAAAAACATTCAGTACTTC CASSLDRESSANKNIQYF NA TRBJ2-4 NA TRBV11-2
TGTGCCACCACTAGCGGGGGGTACCAAGAGACCCAGTACTTC CATTSGGYQETQYF NA TRBJ2-5 TRBD2 TRBV10-3
TGTGCCAGCAGTTCGGAATTCGGCTACACCTTC CASSSEFGYTF NA TRBJ1-2 NA TRBV6-6
TGTGCCAGCTCACCACCGACCGGTATAGAAGCTTTCTTT CASSPPTGIEAFF NA TRBJ1-1 NA TRBV18
TGTGCCAGCAGCTTAAGGGTTGGTGAGCAGTTCTTC CASSLRVGEQFF NA TRBJ2-1 NA TRBV13
TGCGCCAGCAGCAGGACTCGACAGGGGTCAATAGACACCGGGGAGCTGTTTTTT CASSRTRQGSIDTGELFF NA TRBJ2-2 TRBD1 TRBV5-1
TGCGCCAGCAGTGATGTCCAGTATAATTCACCCCTCCACTTT CASSDVQYNSPLHF NA TRBJ1-6 NA TRBV10-2
TGTGCCAGTAGGCGTCCCGGGACAGGGGACTATGGCTACACCTTC CASRRPGTGDYGYTF NA TRBJ1-2 TRBD1 TRBV19
TGTGCCAGCAGGCGTCTAGCGGGAGGGCCTCAGTACTTC CASRRLAGGPQYF NA TRBJ2-7 TRBD2 TRBV7-2
TGTGCCTGGAGTTCGCCCCTTTTTCCCGGGGAGCTGTTTTTT CAWSSPLFPGELFF once TRBJ2-2 NA TRBV30
TGTGCCAGCAGTTTATGGGGCAGGGGCACCGGGGAGCTGTTTTTT CASSLWGRGTGELFF NA TRBJ2-2 NA TRBV27
TGTGCCAGCAGTGTACTAGCGGGGACCAATGAGCAGTTCTTC CASSVLAGTNEQFF NA TRBJ2-1 TRBD2 TRBV6-1
TGCAGCGTTTCCAGAGGGGCAAGGGAGACCCAGTACTTC CSVSRGARETQYF NA TRBJ2-5 NA TRBV29-1
TGTGCCAGCAGCTTCTTTGGGCAGGGAGAGACCCAGTACTTC CASSFFGQGETQYF NA TRBJ2-5 NA TRBV7-2
TGTGCCAGCAGCAAACAGGGTCGCTTATCGGGGAGGGAAAAACTGTTTTTT CASSKQGRLSGREKLFF NA TRBJ1-4 NA TRBV13
TGTGCCAGCAAACCCGGACTAGCACTAGTCGAGCAGTTCTTC CASKPGLALVEQFF NA TRBJ2-1 TRBD2 TRBV6-5
TGTGCCAGCAGTTCGTCGACAGGGAACTACGAGCAGTACTTC CASSSSTGNYEQYF NA TRBJ2-7 TRBD1 TRBV6-5
TGTGCCAGCAGCCAAGCGGGTTACGAGCAGTACTTC CASSQAGYEQYF NA TRBJ2-7 NA TRBV7-2
TGTGCCAGTAGTATTGTAGGGGACCCCTATAGCAATCAGCCCCAGCATTTT CASSIVGDPYSNQPQHF NA TRBJ1-5 NA TRBV19
TGTGCCAGCAGCTTAGTACGGGGGTCGGAAGCTTTCTTT CASSLVRGSEAFF NA TRBJ1-1 NA TRBV11-2
TGTGCCAGCAGCTTAGGGGGACTAGCGCAAGAGACCCAGTACTTC CASSLGGLAQETQYF NA TRBJ2-5 TRBD2 TRBV11-2
TGTGCCAGCGTCCACAGTATATCGCGGGACAGCCTTCGGTCCTCCTACGAGCAGTACTTC CASVHSISRDSLRSSYEQYF NA TRBJ2-7 NA TRBV2
TGTGCCAGCAGCTGGAGCGGGAAAGAGACCCAGTACTTC CASSWSGKETQYF NA TRBJ2-5 TRBD2 TRBV7-9
TGTGCCAGCAGTGAATGGGAGAAGACCCAGTACTTC CASSEWEKTQYF NA TRBJ2-5 NA TRBV2
TGTGCCAGCAGTCGCGCACAGGGGGCAAGGGGAACTGAAGCTTTCTTT CASSRAQGARGTEAFF NA TRBJ1-1 TRBD1 TRBV7-2
TGTGCCAGCAGTTACGGGGACAGGGTTGAACAGCCCCAGCATTTT CASSYGDRVEQPQHF few TRBJ1-5 TRBD1 TRBV6-6
TGCGCCAGCAGCTTTATCGGGGTCAGAGAAGCTTTCTTT CASSFIGVREAFF NA TRBJ1-1 NA TRBV5-1
TGTGCCATCAGTGAGTCGGGGGGCAGGGGGCATTACAATGAGCAGTTCTTC CAISESGGRGHYNEQFF many TRBJ2-1 TRBD1 TRBV10-3
TGCGCCAGCAGTGAACATGTGGGACAACCGAACACCGGGGAGCTGTTTTTT CASSEHVGQPNTGELFF NA TRBJ2-2 NA TRBV10-2
TGTGCCAGCTCACCACTGGGTTCCGGGGAGCTGTTTTTT CASSPLGSGELFF NA TRBJ2-2 NA TRBV18
TGTGCCAGTAGTCCCCAAGGGACCATGAACACTGAAGCTTTCTTT CASSPQGTMNTEAFF NA TRBJ1-1 NA TRBV19
TGTGCCTGGAGTGGAACAGGGGTAGTCTATGGCCACACCTTC CAWSGTGVVYGHTF NA TRBJ1-2 TRBD1 TRBV30
TGTGCCAGCAGCCAAGAATTGTCCGGGACAAAGGGAGGGCAGCCCCAGCATTTT CASSQELSGTKGGQPQHF NA TRBJ1-5 NA TRBV14
TGTGCCAGCAGCCCGGGGGGACAGGGGCCAACTAATGAAAAACTGTTTTTT CASSPGGQGPTNEKLFF few TRBJ1-4 TRBD1 TRBV5-4
TGTGCCAGCAGTCGGGACAGCCTTAACTATGGCTACACCTTC CASSRDSLNYGYTF NA TRBJ1-2 TRBD1 TRBV2
TGTGCCAGCAGTTACTCGCCCGGAGGGCAGTTCTTC CASSYSPGGQFF NA TRBJ2-1 NA TRBV6-6
TGTGCCAGCAGTTACATAGGGACAGGGAGAGGTGAGCAGTTCTTC CASSYIGTGRGEQFF NA TRBJ2-1 TRBD1 TRBV6-6
TGCGCCAGCAGCGCTTCAGACTATGGCTACACCTTC CASSASDYGYTF NA TRBJ1-2 NA TRBV5-1
TGTGCCAGCAGCCCGGGGACAGCTCAAGAGACCCAGTACTTC CASSPGTAQETQYF once TRBJ2-5 TRBD1 TRBV7-3
TGCGCCAGCAGTGGGTCAGCCCCAACCTACGAGCAGTACTTC CASSGSAPTYEQYF NA TRBJ2-7 NA TRBV10-1
TGTGCCAGCAGCTCCAGACAGGGAATCTACACCTTC CASSSRQGIYTF NA TRBJ1-2 TRBD1 TRBV5-5
TGCGCCAGCAGCCAGCTTGTCACAGGGGGAGATACGCAGTATTTT CASSQLVTGGDTQYF NA TRBJ2-3 TRBD1 TRBV4-1
TGTGCCAGCAGCCCGGGACTAGTGTTGCATAAAGATACGCAGTATTTT CASSPGLVLHKDTQYF once TRBJ2-3 TRBD2 TRBV7-2
TGTGCCAGCTCACCTCGGGGCACAGATACGCAGTATTTT CASSPRGTDTQYF once TRBJ2-3 NA TRBV18
TGTGCCAGCAGCTCAACAGGGACGAACACTGAAGCTTTCTTT CASSSTGTNTEAFF few TRBJ1-1 NA TRBV7-3
TGTGCCAGCAGGACTACAGGGGGCATAAAGAATCAGCCCCAGCATTTT CASRTTGGIKNQPQHF NA TRBJ1-5 TRBD1 TRBV6-6
TGTGCTAGCAGCTTAATCACTAGCGGGGCCCAAGAGACCCAGTACTTC CASSLITSGAQETQYF NA TRBJ2-5 TRBD2 TRBV7-7
TGTGCTAGTGGTTCCGGACAGGGGGCAGATCAGCCCCAGCATTTT CASGSGQGADQPQHF NA TRBJ1-5 TRBD1 TRBV12-5
TGTGCTAGCAGCTTAGGAGCGGCCACAGATACGCAGTATTTT CASSLGAATDTQYF NA TRBJ2-3 NA TRBV7-7
TGTGCCAGCACACTGGGAGGAAACACCATATATTTT CASTLGGNTIYF NA TRBJ1-3 NA TRBV6-1
TGTGCCAGCAGCTCCTCGACTAGCGGGAGGGCAGATACGCAGTATTTT CASSSSTSGRADTQYF few TRBJ2-3 TRBD2 TRBV7-2
TGTGCAAGTCGCTTAGCGCGGGGACAGGGGAAGTACTTC CASRLARGQGKYF NA TRBJ2-7 NA TRBV12-2
TGTGCCAGCAGCTTGGGAATCGCGACCCACAATGAGCAGTTCTTC CASSLGIATHNEQFF NA TRBJ2-1 NA TRBV11-2
TGTGCCAGCAGTTGGGACCAGTCCTACGAGCAGTACTTC CASSWDQSYEQYF NA TRBJ2-7 NA TRBV6-5
TGTGCCTGGAGTGGAGGGACCTATGGCAATCAGCCCCAGCATTTT CAWSGGTYGNQPQHF NA TRBJ1-5 NA TRBV30
TGTGCCAGCAGCTTAAACCAGGGGTCGCGGTCACCCCTCCACTTT CASSLNQGSRSPLHF NA TRBJ1-6 NA TRBV7-2